The clone carrying this T cell receptor beta chain showed up many times. Deletions cut 1 base from V and 7 bases from J, with 11 bases between. The CDR3 has 12 residues. Per the germline V gene, CDR1 is SQVTM and CDR2 is ANQGSEA. No ophthalmopathy progression within 18 months constituted stable Graves' hyperthyroidism. Researchers took RNA transcripts and amplified the TCR beta CDR3 regions from them. HTBI primers were the set used in a first-round RT-PCR of the TCR CDR3. TCRdb called the multiplex PCR reads again in MiXCR, with one record for every CDR3 protein. The repertoire includes roughly 580,000 distinct CDR3 sequences, more than 45% of them detected once, and 8.2% sits in the top ten. This entry belongs to a study of T cells in Graves' hyperthyroidism and ophthalmopathy.

The J gene is TRBJ2-7, the V gene TRBV29-1; D is uncertain. The source of this sequence is a woman between 18 and 29 years old with Graves' hyperthyroidism. The source material was peripheral blood or thyroid tissue (not recorded which). The CDR3, as DNA: TGCAGCGTTGAAGTTAGTGCCTCTGAGCAGTACTTC. Translated, it gives CSVEVSASEQYF.